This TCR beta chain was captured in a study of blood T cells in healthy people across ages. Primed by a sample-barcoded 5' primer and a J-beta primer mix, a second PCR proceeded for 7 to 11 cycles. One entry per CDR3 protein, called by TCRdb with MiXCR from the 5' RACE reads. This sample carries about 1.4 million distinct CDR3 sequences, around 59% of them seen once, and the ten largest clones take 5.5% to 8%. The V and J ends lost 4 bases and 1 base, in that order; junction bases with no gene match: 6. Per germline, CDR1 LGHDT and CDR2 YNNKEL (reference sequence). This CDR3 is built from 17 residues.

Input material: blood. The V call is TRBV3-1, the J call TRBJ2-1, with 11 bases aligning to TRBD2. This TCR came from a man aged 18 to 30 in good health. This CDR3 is CASSPLAGEVSYNEQFF. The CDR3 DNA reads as TGTGCCAGCAGCCCACTAGCGGGAGAGGTATCCTACAATGAGCAGTTCTTC.